This entry lists 12 T cell receptor beta chains sequenced from one sample in a study of blood T cell repertoires in COVID-19. The data were produced by immunoSEQ multiplex PCR, yet TCRdb's version contains in-frame clones alone and is incomplete. The table includes 130,000 or so clones, around 81% detected once. The sequenced sample was peripheral blood. The receptors were gathered from a human donor in a cohort sampled during active COVID-19.

This clone turned up a few times. This chain uses TRBV4-1 with TRBJ2-7; tentatively, D is TRBD2 (9 bases). V lost 2 bases and J 3 bases, leaving 20 bases between the germline ends. This CDR3 is built from 17 residues. The germline gives CDR1 MGHRA, CDR2 YSYEKL. DNA for the CDR3: TGCGCCAGCAGCCAACTATTCAGGGGGCGGGAGGGCTACGAGCAGTACTTC. This encodes CASSQLFRGREGYEQYF.

Worth noting for this clone: This CDR3 is also generated by other DNA sequences in the sample. CDR3 sequence (DNA): TGCGCCAGCAGTTTAGCGGGGGGGCAAGATACGCAGTATTTT. Protein: CASSLAGGQDTQYF. This chain joins TRBV10-1 and TRBJ2-3, with TRBD2 matching 11 bases. CDR1 and CDR2 from the germline V gene are WNHNN and SYGVQD (reference sequence). There are 14 residues in the CDR3. V gave up 5 bases and J gave up 5 bases; unmatched junction bases: 3.

The CDR3 DNA reads TGTGCCAGCAGCCTCAACAGGGGATCCTACAATGAGCAGTTCTTC. The encoded protein is CASSLNRGSYNEQFF. The chain combines TRBV2 with TRBJ2-1; 7 bases map to TRBD1. The V gene's germline CDR1 is SNHLY and CDR2 FYNNEI. The CDR3 spans 15 residues. Trimming took 6 bases from V and 1 from J; bases not matched to a gene: 6.

J is TRBJ2-3 and V is TRBV7-2; 9 bases are shared with TRBD1. Per the germline V gene, CDR1 is SGHTA and CDR2 is FQGNSA. V was pared by 5 bases and J by 13 bases, with 10 bases of the junction left unmatched. The CDR3 contains 13 residues. The CDR3 region has the DNA TGTGCCAGCAGCGCCATCCCGGGACAGGGAAAGTATTTT. This encodes CASSAIPGQGKYF.

The chain employs TRBV20-1 and TRBJ2-3, with TRBD2 matching over 11 bases. The V and J ends lost 3 bases and 2 bases, in that order; junction bases with no gene match: 13. CDR3 length equals 18 residues. The germline gives CDR1 DFQATT, CDR2 SNEGSKA (reference sequence). The CDR3 here is CSASRWGRLAGLTDTQYF. The CDR3 DNA reads TGCAGTGCTAGTCGGTGGGGAAGACTAGCGGGGCTCACAGATACGCAGTATTTT.

This chain connects TRBV5-4 to TRBJ1-4; possibly TRBD1 for D (6 bases). Germline-derived CDR1 and CDR2 are SGHNT and YYREEE (reference sequence). Between the trimmed V and J ends, which lost 4 bases and 0 bases, there was a span of 7 bases. The CDR3 length is 14 residues. The CDR3 region is CASSKGATNEKLFF. The CDR3 nucleotides read TGTGCCAGCAGCAAGGGGGCAACTAATGAAAAACTGTTTTTT. Full variable domain (outside the CDR3, taken from reference TRBV5-4 and TRBJ1-4): ETGVTQSPTHLIKTRGQQVTLRCSSQSGHNTVSWYQQALGQGPQFIFQYYREEENGRGNFPPRFSGLQFPNYSSELNVNALELDDSALYLCASSKGATNEKLFFGSGTQLSVL.

This sequence joins TRBV2 and TRBJ2-7; 7 bases map to TRBD1. The CDR3 is made up of 13 amino acids. Germline CDR1 reads SNHLY; CDR2 reads FYNNEI. V lost 5 bases, J lost 4 bases, and 5 bases stayed unmatched. The CDR3 reads CASSPDRPYEQYF. In DNA form, the CDR3 reads TGTGCCAGCAGTCCGGACAGGCCGTACGAGCAGTACTTC.

V is TRBV5-1 and J is TRBJ1-1; D possibly corresponds to TRBD1 (6 bases). The ends were cut back, 5 bases at V and 1 base at J, with 12 bases in the middle. The CDR3 extends over 14 amino acids. Germline values: CDR1 SGHRS, CDR2 YFSETQ. The CDR3 region has the DNA TGCGCCAGCAGAGGACAGACCCAGAACACTGAAGCTTTCTTT. It encodes CASRGQTQNTEAFF.

This sequence joins TRBV5-6 and TRBJ1-2; 12 bases align to TRBD1. The germline V gene has CDR1 SGHDT and CDR2 YYEEEE. V gave up 7 bases and J gave up 4 bases; unmatched junction bases: 5. The CDR3 spans 14 residues. This CDR3 is CASDPGQGAYGYTF. CDR3 in DNA: TGTGCCAGCGATCCGGGACAGGGGGCCTATGGCTACACCTTC.

This rearrangement joins TRBV6-2 or TRBV6-3 to TRBJ2-3; tentative D call: TRBD1 (5 bases). From germline, CDR1 is MNHEY and CDR2 SVGEGT. The CDR3 has 14 amino acids. V was shortened by 0 bases and J by 1 base, with 5 bases between the two germline ends. The CDR3 DNA is TGTGCCAGCAGTTACTCGGGGCGCACAGATACGCAGTATTTT. Translation gives CASSYSGRTDTQYF.

The V call is TRBV3-1 (or the pseudogene TRBV3-2), the J call TRBJ1-6, with D perhaps matching TRBD1 (5 bases). Germline lookup yields CDR1 LGHDT and CDR2 YNNKEL (reference sequence). V was trimmed by 4 bases and J by 9 bases, leaving 16 bases between them. This CDR3 comprises 15 residues. CDR3 bases: TGTGCCAGCAGCCCCGGGACTCTCAGCACTTCACCCCTCCACTTT. This gives the protein CASSPGTLSTSPLHF.

The genes are TRBV7-7 and TRBJ2-2, with TRBD2 identical over 9 bases. V gave up 5 bases and J gave up 6 bases; unmatched junction bases: 1. CDR1 and CDR2 from the germline V gene are SSHAT and FNYEAQ (reference sequence). The CDR3 spans 13 residues. Here the CDR3 reads CASSGGGAGELFF. DNA of the CDR3: TGTGCCAGCAGCGGCGGGGGGGCCGGGGAGCTGTTTTTT.